The T cell receptor (beta chain) under discussion was sequenced for a study of shared clonotypes between healthy human individuals. Concerning this clone: The antigen is not known.

CDR3 length: 16 residues. V was clipped by 0 bases and J by 7 bases, with 17 bases between them. The germline gives CDR1 SGHRS, CDR2 YFSETQ. Study findings and constraints: Generation probabilities were higher for clonotypes shared across all four sorted-subset donors than for unshared ones.

The assay ran at deep level. Here immunoSEQ multiplex PCR was the method, and the copy in TCRdb shows in-frame clones only, minus some. This table holds about 2,500,000 clones, 85% to 95% found once. CD4+ cells were split into CD45RA+ naive and CD45RA-negative memory subsets. This clonotype was obtained from a man aged 18 to 30 in good health. Specimen: naive CD4+ T cells sorted from blood. The sample's subset: CD45RA+ positively selected. The chain combines TRBV5-1 with TRBJ2-1, with D perhaps matching TRBD2 (6 bases). CDR3 region: CASSLDVGVRGNEQFF. In DNA, the CDR3 is TGCGCCAGCAGCTTGGATGTCGGGGTTCGGGGGAATGAGCAGTTCTTC.